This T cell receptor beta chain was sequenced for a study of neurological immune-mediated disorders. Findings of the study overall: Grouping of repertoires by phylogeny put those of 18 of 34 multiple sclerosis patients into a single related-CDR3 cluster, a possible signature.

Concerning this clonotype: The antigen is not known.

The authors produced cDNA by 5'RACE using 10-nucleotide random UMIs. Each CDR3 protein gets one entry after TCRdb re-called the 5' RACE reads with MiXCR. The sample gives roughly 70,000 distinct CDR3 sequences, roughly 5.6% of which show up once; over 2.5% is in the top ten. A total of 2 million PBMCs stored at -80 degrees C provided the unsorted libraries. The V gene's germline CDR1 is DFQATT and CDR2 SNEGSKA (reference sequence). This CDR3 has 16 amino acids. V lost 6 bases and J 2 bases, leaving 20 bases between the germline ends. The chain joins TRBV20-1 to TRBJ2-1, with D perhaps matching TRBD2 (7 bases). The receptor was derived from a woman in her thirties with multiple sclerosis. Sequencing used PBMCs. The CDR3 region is CSAAVGTGGPYNEQFF. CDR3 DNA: TGCAGTGCCGCCGTTGGTACGGGGGGCCCCTACAATGAGCAGTTCTTC.